Below, 24 T cell receptor beta chains from the same sample are listed, as sequenced in a study of response to subunit inactivated influenza vaccine. TCRdb passed the RT-PCR reads through MiXCR, listing each CDR3 protein once. The sample shows 650,000 to 800,000 distinct CDR3 sequences, approximately 15% of them seen only once. The specimen comprised PBMCs from blood, sampled roughly 15 days before vaccination. The receptors here all came from a man in his fifties or sixties who received an inactivated influenza vaccine.

This clonotype turned up a few times. The J gene is TRBJ1-1, the V gene TRBV7-2; 8 bases fit TRBD1. CDR1 SGHTA and CDR2 FQGNSA come from the germline V gene. This CDR3 region has 15 residues. Losses at the gene ends were 3 bases for V and 4 bases for J; bases not matched to a gene: 7. CDR3 nucleotide sequence: TGTGCCAGCAGCTTCGCCCAGGGGGCAGGCACTGAAGCTTTCTTT. Translation: CASSFAQGAGTEAFF.

This rearrangement joins TRBV20-1 to TRBJ2-1, with TRBD1 matching 12 bases. The germline CDR1 and CDR2 sequences are DFQATT and SNEGSKA (reference sequence). The junction had 9 bases not matched to a gene; V was cut back by 1 base and J by 2 bases. The CDR3 contains 18 residues. The DNA for the CDR3 is TGCAGTGCTAGAGTCACCCCGGGACAGGGGGCGGCCTACAATGAGCAGTTCTTC. Amino acid sequence: CSARVTPGQGAAYNEQFF.

The chain recombines TRBV28 with TRBJ2-3, with 8 bases that match TRBD2. Trimming took 3 bases from V and 4 from J; bases not matched to a gene: 12. Germline CDR1 MDHEN, CDR2 SYDVKM. The CDR3 extends over 17 amino acids. CDR3 bases: TGTGCCAGCAGTTTCCCGGCCGGGCGGGAGGAATCAGATACGCAGTATTTT. This codes for CASSFPAGREESDTQYF.

This clonotype was found many times. The V and J genes are TRBV11-1 and TRBJ2-6; 9 bases match TRBD2. The V segment lost 2 bases and the J segment 4 bases; nucleotides outside the gene matches: 12. The CDR3 covers 19 residues. Germline V lookup: CDR1 SGHAT, CDR2 FQDESV (reference sequence). CDR3 DNA: TGTGCCAGCAGCTTATGGTTGCTAGCGGGACCTTCGGGGGCCAACGTCCTGACTTTC. Translation gives CASSLWLLAGPSGANVLTF.

In its sample, this clonotype was seen a few times. The chain couples TRBV5-8 to TRBJ2-5; 14 bases agree with TRBD2. CDR1 SGHTS and CDR2 YDEGEE come from the germline V gene. The CDR3 sequence is 16 residues long. J lost 2 bases, V lost 4 bases, and 4 bases had no gene match. DNA of the CDR3: TGTGCCAGCAGCCGGGGACTAGCGGGGGTACAAGAGACCCAGTACTTC. This encodes CASSRGLAGVQETQYF. Drawing the rest from reference TRBV5-8 and TRBJ2-5, the complete variable domain is EAGVTQSPTHLIKTRGQQATLRCSPISGHTSVYWYQQALGLGLQFLLWYDEGEERNRGNFPPRFSGRQFPNYSSELNVNALELEDSALYLCASSRGLAGVQETQYFGPGTRLLVL.

This clonotype showed up many times. The chain employs TRBV27 and TRBJ2-1, with TRBD2 matching over 8 bases. V lost 5 bases and J lost 10; bases outside the gene matches: 13. CDR3 length: 15 residues. Germline CDR1 and CDR2: MNHEY and SMNVEV (reference sequence). CDR3 residues: CASSPGTRSVQEQFF. For the CDR3, the DNA is TGTGCCAGCAGTCCCGGGACTAGATCAGTTCAGGAGCAGTTCTTC.

The chain couples TRBV15 to TRBJ2-1; D may be TRBD2 (6 bases). The CDR3 loop spans 15 amino acids. Germline V gives CDR1 LNHNV, CDR2 YYDKDF (reference sequence). V lost 1 base, J lost 9 bases, and 16 bases lay in between. The CDR3 region is CATSRGTPVGSEQFF. Here the CDR3 DNA reads TGTGCCACCAGCAGAGGGACTCCCGTCGGGAGTGAGCAGTTCTTC.

This clonotype was observed a handful of times. J is TRBJ2-2 and V is TRBV11-2, with 7 bases fitting TRBD2. The CDR3 has 13 residues. With V trimmed by 5 bases and J by 6 bases, 3 bases remained unmatched. Germline V gene lookup returns CDR1 SGHAT and CDR2 FQNNGV. The CDR3 loop is CASSRLAPGELFF. In nucleotides, the CDR3 is TGTGCCAGCAGCCGACTAGCTCCCGGGGAGCTGTTTTTT. The full variable domain, its missing parts supplied by reference TRBV11-2 and TRBJ2-2, is EAGVAQSPRYKIIEKRQSVAFWCNPISGHATLYWYQQILGQGPKLLIQFQNNGVVDDSQLPKDRFSAERLKGVDSTLKIQPAKLEDSAVYLCASSRLAPGELFFGEGSRLTVL.

A few counts support this clonotype. The V and J genes are TRBV11-2 and TRBJ1-1; a weak D match, TRBD1 (6 bases). V lost 4 bases to trimming and J lost 3 bases, with 9 bases between them. The CDR3 is 13 residues long. Looked up from germline, CDR1 is SGHAT and CDR2 is FQNNGV. CDR3 amino acids: CASSSNRDTEAFF. Here the CDR3 DNA reads TGTGCCAGCAGCTCGAACAGGGACACTGAAGCTTTCTTT.

This chain joins TRBV6-1 and TRBJ2-1; 7 bases are a match to TRBD2. This CDR3 is built from 14 residues. V was pared by 6 bases and J by 4 bases, with 6 bases of the junction left unmatched. CDR1 is MNHNS and CDR2 is SASEGT in the germline V gene. In DNA form, the CDR3 reads TGTGCCAGCAGAACACACGGGGGGTACAATGAGCAGTTCTTC. This encodes CASRTHGGYNEQFF.

The chain links TRBV2 to TRBJ1-5; 8 positions agree with TRBD1. CDR3 length: 13 residues. Germline lookup yields CDR1 SNHLY and CDR2 FYNNEI. Unmatched junction bases numbered 6, after V lost 8 bases and J lost 6 bases. In DNA, the CDR3 is TGTGCCAGCGGACAGGGTCGAAGTCAGCCCCAGCATTTT. Protein product: CASGQGRSQPQHF.

The rearrangement links TRBV4-3 to TRBJ1-5; the D is unclear. Germline V gene sequence: CDR1 LGHNA, CDR2 YSLEER. Trimming took 0 bases from V and 7 from J, leaving 10 bases between them. The CDR3 loop spans 14 amino acids. CDR3 DNA: TGCGCCAGCAGCCAAGACCTGGGCCGGCAGCCCCAGCATTTT. Protein: CASSQDLGRQPQHF.

This clonotype has just a few counts. The CDR3 region is CASSPDLARPGETQYF. CDR3 DNA sequence: TGTGCCAGCAGTCCCGACCTAGCGAGGCCCGGGGAGACCCAGTACTTC. The genes are TRBV14 and TRBJ2-5, with D possibly TRBD2 on 6 matching bases. The germline gives CDR1 SGHDN, CDR2 FVKESK. V gave up 6 bases and J gave up 5 bases, with 22 bases separating them. This CDR3 is built from 16 residues.

As concerns this clonotype: At one end the junction does not follow the germline gene, possibly because of a read error. The chain is built from TRBV20-1 and TRBJ2-2; the D gene is possibly TRBD1 (6 bases). This CDR3 contains 15 residues. Germline-derived CDR1 and CDR2 are DFQATT and SNEGSKA (reference sequence). CDR3 residues: CCARDVQGFTGELFF. CDR3 in DNA: TGCTGTGCTAGAGATGTACAGGGTTTCACCGGGGAGCTGTTTTTT.

This clonotype was seen once. The V and J genes are TRBV4-1 and TRBJ2-1; D not certain. V lost 8 bases to trimming and J lost 6 bases, with 5 bases between them. CDR1 is MGHRA, CDR2 YSYEKL, per germline. The CDR3 contains 10 residues. DNA for the CDR3: TGCGCCAGCGGGTTCAATGAGCAGTTCTTC. This codes for CASGFNEQFF.

The chain recombines TRBV4-1 with TRBJ2-5, with a possible D match to TRBD1 (6 bases). This CDR3 comprises 14 residues. Per the germline V gene, CDR1 is MGHRA and CDR2 is YSYEKL. V lost 4 bases, J lost 3 bases, and 12 bases lay in between. Here the CDR3 DNA reads TGCGCCAGCAGCCGAGGACAGATGGAAGAGACCCAGTACTTC. Translating it yields CASSRGQMEETQYF.

At least ten counts were recorded for this clonotype. This rearrangement joins TRBV7-6 to TRBJ2-1, with TRBD2 identical over 8 bases. Germline V lookup: CDR1 SGHVS, CDR2 FNYEAQ. The CDR3 has 15 amino acids. The trim removed 5 bases at V and 3 bases at J, leaving 6 bases unmatched. CDR3 nucleotide sequence: TGTGCCAGCAGCCCGGGGGGGTTCAGCTACAATGAGCAGTTCTTC. As protein: CASSPGGFSYNEQFF.

This chain links TRBV12-3 or TRBV12-4 with TRBJ2-1; TRBD2 might be the D (5 bases). The CDR3 sequence is 14 residues long. V was shortened by 6 bases and J by 3 bases, with 12 bases between the two germline ends. CDR3 region: CASSYEGLYNEQFF. The CDR3 DNA is TGTGCCAGCAGCTACGAAGGACTCTACAATGAGCAGTTCTTC.

J is TRBJ2-7 and V is TRBV27; D is unclear. V gave up 1 base and J gave up 7 bases, with 11 bases separating them. Germline CDR1 MNHEY, CDR2 SMNVEV (reference sequence). CDR3 length: 13 amino acids. CDR3 region: CASSLWVVGEQYF. The CDR3 nucleotides are TGTGCCAGCAGTTTATGGGTTGTCGGGGAGCAGTACTTC.

The table lists this clonotype with a few counts. This sequence joins TRBV29-1 and TRBJ2-3; 7 bases are shared with TRBD1. CDR3 length equals 12 residues. The germline gives CDR1 SQVTM, CDR2 ANQGSEA. J gave up 2 bases and V 6 bases, and 2 bases lay outside the gene matches. CDR3 region: CSVGTDTDTQYF. CDR3 nucleotides: TGCAGCGTCGGGACAGACACAGATACGCAGTATTTT.

At least ten counts were recorded for this clonotype. V is TRBV30 and J is TRBJ1-2, with no clear D. In germline, CDR1 is GTSNPN, CDR2 SVGIG (reference sequence). The CDR3 contains 13 residues. Trimming left V 2 bases short and J 7 bases short, with 14 bases between. The CDR3 coding sequence is TGTGCCTGGAGTCAAGGCCGTACTGTTGGCTACACCTTC. Translation: CAWSQGRTVGYTF.

This clonotype was detected ten times or more. This chain uses TRBV5-1 with TRBJ1-1, with unresolved D. The CDR3 runs to 17 residues. Between the trimmed V and J ends, which lost 4 bases and 1 base, there was a span of 20 bases. Per germline, CDR1 SGHRS and CDR2 YFSETQ. The CDR3 coding sequence is TGCGCCAGCAGCCCTGGAGGCCAGTTGTTATCGAACACTGAAGCTTTCTTT. Amino acids: CASSPGGQLLSNTEAFF.

This clonotype showed up many times. The chain combines TRBV25-1 with TRBJ1-5; D is undetermined. The germline V gene encodes CDR1 MGHDK and CDR2 SYGVNS. This CDR3 is built from 12 residues. Trimming removed 5 bases from V and 0 bases from J, with 2 bases in between. For the CDR3, the DNA is TGTGCCAGCAGTCATAGCAATCAGCCCCAGCATTTT. Its translation: CASSHSNQPQHF.

This clonotype was found a few times. This sequence joins TRBV7-6 and TRBJ1-4; no reliable D call. CDR1 and CDR2 (germline): SGHVS, FNYEAQ. Trimming cost V 1 base and J 0 bases, with 9 bases left between them. The CDR3 spans 16 residues. CDR3 in DNA: TGTGCCAGCAGCTTAGAGGCACAACCAACTAATGAAAAACTGTTTTTT. This translates into CASSLEAQPTNEKLFF.